The 27 T cell receptor beta chains given below trace back to one sample, sequenced in a study of T-cell reconstitution after alpha-beta-depleted transplantation in children (dated by TCRdb to about 2016). The library was produced with PCR. Sequenced on an Illumina HiSeq 2500. TCR library preparation used molecular barcoding, with unique molecular identifiers applied to normalize quantification of the TCRbeta repertoire. The public sequencing data were trimmed at Q25 with fastp and processed into clonotypes with MiXCR by TCRdb, which kept only in-frame beta chains. Here each entry gathers all rows of one CDR3 protein and keeps the most common genes and DNA. This sample is represented by 300,000 to 400,000 distinct CDR3 sequences; around 15% of them were singletons. The ten largest clones take up 35% to 50% of the sample. The treatment or condition label for this specimen denotes: allogeneic hematopoietic cell transplantation with graft depleted of TCRalphabeta T cells and CD19 B cells.

Sequencing was performed on PBMCs, mostly from graft donor cells, taken 360 days after TCRalphabeta/CD19-depleted stem cell transplant. These receptor sequences come from a male patient under 10 years old who had a stem cell transplant for acute lymphoblastic leukemia, so the T cells may come from the graft donor.

In its sample, this clonotype was seen many times. This chain links TRBV12-3 or TRBV12-4 with TRBJ1-1; D call uncertain. The CDR3 runs to 14 residues. V gave up 6 bases and J gave up 0 bases, with 11 bases separating them. The CDR3 DNA reads TGTGCCAGCAGCTCCAGTGGGGTGAACACTGAAGCTTTCTTT. Translated: CASSSSGVNTEAFF.

The chain is built from TRBV29-1 and TRBJ2-3; D perhaps matches TRBD2 (5 bases). Trimming left V 1 base short and J 2 bases short, with 13 bases between. Germline CDR1 SQVTM, CDR2 ANQGSEA. The CDR3 totals 15 residues. The CDR3: CSVEGGQLITDTQYF. In nucleotides, the CDR3 is TGCAGCGTTGAAGGCGGGCAGCTGATCACAGATACGCAGTATTTT.

With regard to this clonotype: A much larger clone lies one base from this, so it may be a read error. This chain uses TRBV9 with TRBJ2-7, with D maybe TRBD1 (6 bases). Germline-derived CDR1 and CDR2 are SGDLS and YYNGEE. V lost 4 bases to trimming and J lost 8 bases, with 31 bases between them. This CDR3 has 18 amino acids. The CDR3 coding sequence is TGTGCCAGCAGCCCTAGTAGTTTAGACAGGCGTTCGGAAAACAAGCAGTACTTC. Translated, it gives CASSPSSLDRRSENKQYF. Combining the CDR3 with reference TRBV9 and TRBJ2-7 gives the whole variable domain DSGVTQTPKHLITATGQRVTLRCSPRSGDLSVYWYQQSLDQGLQFLIQYYNGEERAKGNILERFSAQQFPDLHSELNLSSLELGDSALYFCASSPSSLDRRSENKQYFGPGTRLTVT.

J is TRBJ1-1 and V is TRBV4-3; tentatively, D is TRBD1 (5 bases). The CDR3 covers 14 residues. Germline V gene lookup returns CDR1 LGHNA and CDR2 YSLEER. The ends were cut back, 1 base at V and 3 bases at J, with 9 bases in the middle. The CDR3, as DNA: TGCGCCAGCAGCCAAGTTGGGGCCCACACTGAAGCTTTCTTT. As protein: CASSQVGAHTEAFF.

The gene calls are TRBV20-1 and TRBJ2-3; the D is unclear. Trimming pared 0 bases from V and 0 bases from J, leaving 7 bases between. Germline CDR1 and CDR2: DFQATT and SNEGSKA (reference sequence). This CDR3 spans 14 amino acids. In DNA, the CDR3 is TGCAGTGCTAGAGATCTCACTAGCACAGATACGCAGTATTTT. The encoded protein is CSARDLTSTDTQYF.

The rearrangement uses TRBV29-1 and TRBJ1-2; D is undetermined. The CDR3 sequence is 15 residues long. V lost 5 bases to trimming and J lost 7 bases, with 23 bases between them. The germline V gene encodes CDR1 SQVTM and CDR2 ANQGSEA. CDR3 nucleotides: TGCAGCGTTCTTCCCAGTTCGGGCGCAAGGCTTGGCTACACCTTC. Amino acid sequence: CSVLPSSGARLGYTF.

This sequence joins TRBV5-1 and TRBJ2-6; D unresolved. Germline V CDR1 and CDR2: SGHRS, YFSETQ. Trimming cost V 3 bases and J 2 bases, with 15 bases left between them. This CDR3 is built from 17 residues. CDR3 bases: TGCGCCAGCAGCTCGATCAGTGATTTCCCTGGGGCCAACGTCCTGACTTTC. It specifies CASSSISDFPGANVLTF.

In this sample, this clonotype turned up a few times. V is TRBV12-3 or TRBV12-4 and J is TRBJ1-5, with D possibly matching TRBD1 (5 bases). The CDR3 runs 12 residues. Trimming left V 4 bases short and J 7 bases short, with 8 bases between. CDR3 protein: CASSWGRQPQHF. CDR3 sequence (DNA): TGTGCCAGCAGTTGGGGCAGACAGCCCCAGCATTTT.

The chain joins TRBV11-1 to TRBJ2-1; 12 bases map to TRBD2. CDR1 and CDR2 (germline): SGHAT, FQDESV (reference sequence). Trimming cost V 3 bases and J 8 bases; bases outside gene matches: 5. This CDR3 has 15 residues. Here the CDR3 reads CASSFRLAGADEQFF. In DNA, the CDR3 is TGTGCCAGCAGCTTTAGACTAGCGGGAGCAGATGAGCAGTTCTTC.

This clonotype was detected a few times. V is TRBV12-3 or TRBV12-4 and J is TRBJ2-3; the match to TRBD2 covers 11 bases. After removal of 5 bases from V and 2 bases from J, the junction contained 9 bases not matched to a gene. The CDR3 is 17 residues long. CDR3 sequence: CASSPRTSGYITDTQYF. As DNA, the CDR3 is TGTGCCAGCAGTCCGAGGACTAGCGGGTACATCACAGATACGCAGTATTTT.

The chain couples TRBV7-3 to TRBJ2-5; D ambiguous. V lost 0 bases and J 2 bases, leaving 4 bases between the germline ends. The CDR3 loop spans 13 amino acids. Germline V gives CDR1 SGHTA, CDR2 FQGTGA. The DNA of the CDR3 is TGTGCCAGCAGCTTAACTCCACAAGAGACCCAGTACTTC. The encoded protein is CASSLTPQETQYF.

CDR3 in DNA: TGCAGTGCCAGGGACAGGGAGACGAACACTGAAGCTTTCTTT. Its protein product is CSARDRETNTEAFF. The rearrangement links TRBV20-1 to TRBJ1-1; 9 nucleotides align to TRBD1. The CDR3 totals 14 residues. Germline lookup yields CDR1 DFQATT and CDR2 SNEGSKA (reference sequence). V gave up 6 bases and J gave up 1 base; unmatched junction bases: 6.

This sequence joins TRBV12-5 and TRBJ1-4; 10 bases are a match to TRBD1. This CDR3 spans 15 amino acids. Germline assignment: CDR1 LGHNT and CDR2 FRNRAP. Unmatched junction bases numbered 8, after V lost 5 bases and J lost 8 bases. The CDR3 is CASGGPGTGDEKLFF. Written as DNA, the CDR3 is TGTGCTAGTGGTGGACCCGGGACAGGGGACGAAAAACTGTTTTTT.

This clonotype was seen at least ten times. The chain couples TRBV6-5 to TRBJ2-3, with 8 bases fitting TRBD2. In germline, CDR1 is MNHEY, CDR2 SVGAGI. The V and J ends lost 8 bases and 6 bases, in that order; junction bases with no gene match: 4. The CDR3 extends over 12 amino acids. The CDR3 region is CASRAGDDTQYF. The CDR3 nucleotides read TGTGCCAGCCGAGCGGGGGACGATACGCAGTATTTT.

The chain combines TRBV13 with TRBJ2-4; D tentatively reads TRBD1 or TRBD2 (7 bases each). The CDR3 is made up of 13 amino acids. Germline-derived CDR1 and CDR2 are PRHDT and FYEKMQ (reference sequence). The V and J ends lost 5 bases and 15 bases respectively, with 20 bases between them. CDR3 DNA sequence: TGTGCCAGCAGCGCGACTAGCTGGGCAGGGGGGTACTTC. Amino acid sequence: CASSATSWAGGYF.

The J gene is TRBJ1-2, the V gene TRBV6-1, with a possible D match to TRBD1 (6 bases). In germline, CDR1 is MNHNS, CDR2 SASEGT. There are 13 residues in the CDR3. Trimming took off 5 bases at V and 7 bases at J, with 14 bases between the two ends. The CDR3 here is CASSSPQGFGYTF. DNA of the CDR3: TGTGCCAGCAGTAGCCCTCAGGGGTTTGGCTACACCTTC.

The chain links TRBV7-2 to TRBJ2-7, with D unresolved. V shed 3 bases and J shed 3 bases, with 12 bases lying between them. There are 14 residues in the CDR3. Germline V gene lookup returns CDR1 SGHTA and CDR2 FQGNSA. In DNA, the CDR3 is TGTGCCAGCAGCTTGGACGATACTGACTACGAGCAGTACTTC. Its protein product is CASSLDDTDYEQYF.

V and J are TRBV5-1 and TRBJ2-5, with TRBD2 matching 8 bases. In germline, CDR1 is SGHRS, CDR2 YFSETQ. CDR3 length: 14 residues. With V trimmed by 1 base and J by 5 bases, 4 bases remained unmatched. The CDR3 DNA follows: TGCGCCAGCAGCTTGCGGGAGGGTAGCGAGACCCAGTACTTC. Translated: CASSLREGSETQYF.

CDR3 DNA sequence: TGTGCCAGCAGGCTGACGGAAGCCAGCTCTGAAGCTTTCTTT. Protein: CASRLTEASSEAFF. The gene calls are TRBV11-2 and TRBJ1-1; D uncertain. The CDR3 length is 14 residues. Deletions cut 6 bases from V and 6 bases from J, with 17 bases between. Per the germline V gene, CDR1 is SGHAT and CDR2 is FQNNGV. The whole variable domain, filled in from reference TRBV11-2 and TRBJ1-1, reads EAGVAQSPRYKIIEKRQSVAFWCNPISGHATLYWYQQILGQGPKLLIQFQNNGVVDDSQLPKDRFSAERLKGVDSTLKIQPAKLEDSAVYLCASRLTEASSEAFFGQGTRLTVV.

The chain has TRBV20-1 and TRBJ2-1, with 10 bases that match TRBD2. The V gene end was trimmed by 6 bases and the J gene end by 6 bases; junction bases not matched to a gene: 5. In germline, CDR1 is DFQATT, CDR2 SNEGSKA (reference sequence). CDR3 length: 13 residues. DNA of the CDR3: TGCAGTGCCATTAGCGGGAGGCGCAATGAGCAGTTCTTC. It yields the protein CSAISGRRNEQFF.

The V gene is TRBV7-9, the J gene TRBJ2-7, with D perhaps being TRBD1 or TRBD2 (6 bases each). The CDR3 contains 13 residues. The germline gives CDR1 SEHNR, CDR2 FQNEAQ (reference sequence). Trimming pared 3 bases from V and 5 bases from J, leaving 11 bases between. The CDR3 bases are TGTGCCAGCAGCTTCTCCGGGGGCAACGAGCAGTACTTC. This codes for CASSFSGGNEQYF.

This clonotype has more than one count but fewer than ten. The chain links TRBV20-1 to TRBJ2-1; 8 bases line up with TRBD2. The CDR3 is 12 amino acids. V gave up 5 bases and J gave up 9 bases; unmatched junction bases: 6. Germline V gene sequence: CDR1 DFQATT, CDR2 SNEGSKA (reference sequence). The CDR3 is CSASPAGAEQFF. In DNA, the CDR3 is TGCAGTGCTTCCCCAGCGGGAGCTGAGCAGTTCTTC.

This clonotype was detected a few times. The chain couples TRBV6-5 to TRBJ2-1; 9 bases map to TRBD1. Germline V lookup: CDR1 MNHEY, CDR2 SVGAGI. J gave up 6 bases and V 2 bases, and 8 bases lay outside the gene matches. The CDR3 spans 16 residues. CDR3 coding DNA: TGTGCCAGCAGTTACCGGACAGGGGAGCTGATCAATGAGCAGTTCTTC. This translates into CASSYRTGELINEQFF.

The CDR3 DNA reads TGCAGTGCTAGTCCGGCCTTTGACAGGGGAGGCCCCTACGAGCAGTACTTC. Amino acids: CSASPAFDRGGPYEQYF. The rearrangement joins TRBV20-1 to TRBJ2-7, with TRBD1 matching over 8 bases. There are 17 residues in the CDR3. In germline, CDR1 is DFQATT, CDR2 SNEGSKA (reference sequence). Trimming at V came to 3 bases and at J to 2 bases, leaving 15 bases not matched to a gene.

The chain combines TRBV27 with TRBJ2-5; D call uncertain. The CDR3 totals 14 residues. The V and J ends lost 5 bases and 0 bases respectively, with 10 bases between them. Germline-derived CDR1 and CDR2 are MNHEY and SMNVEV (reference sequence). The DNA for the CDR3 is TGTGCCAGCAGTCTTCGACATAACCAAGAGACCCAGTACTTC. Translation: CASSLRHNQETQYF.

This clonotype showed up just a few times. This chain joins TRBV6-2 or TRBV6-3 and TRBJ1-1; D gene uncertain. The CDR3 loop spans 17 amino acids. The germline V gene encodes CDR1 MNHEY and CDR2 SVGEGT. Trimming removed 1 base at V and 1 base at J, with 16 bases between. As DNA, the CDR3 is TGTGCCAGCAGTTACTTCCTGATCCTTGGATCGAACACTGAAGCTTTCTTT. This translates into CASSYFLILGSNTEAFF.

This clonotype has a count of ten or more. The gene calls are TRBV20-1 and TRBJ2-2; possible D gene TRBD2, 5 bases. The CDR3 spans 14 residues. Germline V gives CDR1 DFQATT, CDR2 SNEGSKA (reference sequence). Deletions cut 5 bases from V and 4 bases from J, with 14 bases between. CDR3 region: CSAPRREGTGELFF. The CDR3 DNA reads TGCAGTGCTCCCCGGAGAGAGGGCACCGGGGAGCTGTTTTTT.